Listed below are T cell receptor beta chains from one sample, sequenced in a study of blood T cell repertoires in COVID-19. Libraries were prepared by immunoSEQ multiplex PCR; TCRdb keeps only in-frame clonotypes and omits some of them. The sample gives more than 90,000 clones, approximately 87% of which show up once; about 8% is in the top ten. Sequenced input: peripheral blood. Receptors were obtained from a man between 65 and 85 years old who had recovered from COVID-19. Both conserved end residues are trimmed from each CDR3. Clone sizes are given selectively: once, few, many, or a class where the clone is expanded.

CDR3 protein | V gene | clone size
ASSLTTGDMTEAF | TRBV7-3 | NA
ASSPGAGVRQY | TRBV6-5 | few
ASSYGGTGNGYT | TRBV6-5 | once
ASSPHVGTGAGNTIY | TRBV9 | NA
ASSLQRNSEAF | TRBV18 | NA
ASTRQGNTEAF | TRBV2 | few
ASSVNGGRDSPLH | TRBV9 | NA
ASSIVEGQGYEQY | TRBV19 | NA
ASSLSQGSYNEQF | TRBV5-1 | NA
AWSPWGGQGWINEQF | TRBV30 | NA
ASSTGPTEAF | TRBV5-1 | few
ASSIDTNTEAF | TRBV19 | NA
ASALTRQSNTEAF | TRBV19 | once
ASSMGGITDTQY | TRBV19 | NA
ASSATGSEGTEAF | TRBV5-1 | NA
ASSYEVYQPQH | TRBV6-2/TRBV6-3 | NA
AFGRDEQY | TRBV7-6 | NA
ACHRDRGHNEQF | TRBV6-6 | NA
ASSLAGTVNQPQH | TRBV7-2 | NA
ASNSDSGGPGDNEQF | TRBV2 | once
ASRIQIDTGELF | TRBV5-1 | many
ASSQGVASGPRGTQY | TRBV3-1/TRBV3-2 | NA
SARGNPGAF | TRBV20-1 | NA
ASSFSGTNTGELF | TRBV11-3 | NA
ASSQGFGTPNYEQY | TRBV3-1/TRBV3-2 | NA
ASTPKGETDEAF | TRBV19 | NA
AWSDQKTQY | TRBV30 | NA
ASSPRTGHTNTEAF | TRBV3-1/TRBV3-2 | NA
ASSVRDIAYNEQF | TRBV5-6 | NA